This T cell receptor beta chain was captured by sequencing in a study of glioma-infiltrating T cells. TCR alpha and beta CDR3 regions were amplified from RNA using iRepertoire nested multiplex PCR. From the multiplex PCR reads, TCRdb called clonotypes with MiXCR, one entry per CDR3 protein. The sample includes 300,000 to 400,000 distinct CDR3 sequences, roughly two fifths of them seen just once. Germline lookup yields CDR1 SGHTA and CDR2 FQGNSA. J gave up 3 bases and V 6 bases, and 9 bases lay outside the gene matches. The CDR3 is 15 residues long. The V call is TRBV7-2, the J call TRBJ2-3, with 7 positions matching TRBD2. The TCR comes from a human donor with low-grade glioma or glioblastoma, undergoing nonglioma brain surgery, or in good health (not recorded which). The sequencing sample was made of glioma tissue, nonneoplastic brain tissue, or PBMCs (not recorded which). CDR3 sequence (DNA): TGTGCCAGCAGTTCGGGGGAGGGCCCGACAGATACGCAGTATTTT. This sequence encodes CASSSGEGPTDTQYF. Complete variable domain (other parts from reference TRBV7-2 and TRBJ2-3): GAGVSQSPSNKVTEKGKDVELRCDPISGHTALYWYRQSLGQGLEFLIYFQGNSAPDKSGLPSDRFSAERTGGSVSTLTIQRTQQEDSAVYLCASSSGEGPTDTQYFGPGTRLTVL.